The 6 T cell receptor beta chains below were found in one sample sequenced in a study of blood T cell repertoires in COVID-19. The protocol was immunoSEQ multiplex PCR, while the TCRdb copy is restricted to in-frame clones and leaves out a portion. The sample records 60,000 to 70,000 clones, roughly 76% being singletons. Sequencing was performed on peripheral blood. These receptors were obtained from an elderly woman with acute or convalescent COVID-19.

This clone was detected only once. The CDR3 region has the DNA TGTGCCACCAGTGACCCCAGCGGGAGGGCCACAGATACGCAGTATTTT. Amino acids: CATSDPSGRATDTQYF. The gene calls are TRBV24-1 and TRBJ2-3; 10 nucleotides match TRBD2. V shed 4 bases, J shed 2 bases, and the junction held 5 bases outside the gene matches. The CDR3 runs 16 residues. The germline V gene encodes CDR1 KGHDR and CDR2 SFDVKD.

The gene calls are TRBV27 and TRBJ1-5, with 9 bases fitting TRBD1. Germline V gene data show CDR1 as MNHEY and CDR2 as SMNVEV (reference sequence). CDR3 length: 15 residues. The V and J ends lost 2 bases and 3 bases, in that order; junction bases with no gene match: 2. The CDR3 is CASSLGTGYNQPQHF. Here the CDR3 DNA reads TGTGCCAGCAGTTTAGGGACAGGGTACAATCAGCCCCAGCATTTT.

The V call is TRBV2, the J call TRBJ2-5; TRBD1 aligns across 7 bases. This CDR3 is 14 amino acids long. V shed 10 bases and J 1 base; nucleotides not matched to a gene: 9. Germline V gene data show CDR1 as SNHLY and CDR2 as FYNNEI. The CDR3 DNA reads as TGTGCCAACCCCGCCAGGACAGGCCAAGAGACCCAGTACTTC. The encoded protein is CANPARTGQETQYF.

The V gene is TRBV28, the J gene TRBJ1-1; tentatively, D is TRBD1 (6 bases). Trimming shortened V by 2 bases and J by 0 bases, and 16 bases separated the two germline ends. This CDR3 region has 17 residues. Germline CDR1 is MDHEN and CDR2 is SYDVKM. Written as DNA, the CDR3 is TGTGCCAGCAGTTTAATGGGGGCTCAAGGGATGAACACTGAAGCTTTCTTT. It codes for CASSLMGAQGMNTEAFF.

This clone was observed once. The rearrangement joins TRBV18 to TRBJ1-6; 11 nucleotides align to TRBD1. V shed 4 bases and J 7 bases; nucleotides not matched to a gene: 6. The CDR3 totals 16 residues. Germline CDR1 is KGHSH and CDR2 is LQKENI. As DNA, the CDR3 is TGTGCCAGCTCACGGGGACAGGGGGATTCGAATTCACCCCTCCACTTT. It encodes CASSRGQGDSNSPLHF.

This clone has just a few counts. The genes are TRBV21-1 and TRBJ2-3; TRBD2 is the table's D call, not checked against the DNA. TRBV21-1 is recorded as a pseudogene. The CDR3 contains 17 residues. CDR3 protein: CASSKGRTALSADTQYF. The CDR3 nucleotides are TGTGCCAGCAGCAAAGGGAGGACGGCCCTTAGCGCAGATACGCAGTATTTT.